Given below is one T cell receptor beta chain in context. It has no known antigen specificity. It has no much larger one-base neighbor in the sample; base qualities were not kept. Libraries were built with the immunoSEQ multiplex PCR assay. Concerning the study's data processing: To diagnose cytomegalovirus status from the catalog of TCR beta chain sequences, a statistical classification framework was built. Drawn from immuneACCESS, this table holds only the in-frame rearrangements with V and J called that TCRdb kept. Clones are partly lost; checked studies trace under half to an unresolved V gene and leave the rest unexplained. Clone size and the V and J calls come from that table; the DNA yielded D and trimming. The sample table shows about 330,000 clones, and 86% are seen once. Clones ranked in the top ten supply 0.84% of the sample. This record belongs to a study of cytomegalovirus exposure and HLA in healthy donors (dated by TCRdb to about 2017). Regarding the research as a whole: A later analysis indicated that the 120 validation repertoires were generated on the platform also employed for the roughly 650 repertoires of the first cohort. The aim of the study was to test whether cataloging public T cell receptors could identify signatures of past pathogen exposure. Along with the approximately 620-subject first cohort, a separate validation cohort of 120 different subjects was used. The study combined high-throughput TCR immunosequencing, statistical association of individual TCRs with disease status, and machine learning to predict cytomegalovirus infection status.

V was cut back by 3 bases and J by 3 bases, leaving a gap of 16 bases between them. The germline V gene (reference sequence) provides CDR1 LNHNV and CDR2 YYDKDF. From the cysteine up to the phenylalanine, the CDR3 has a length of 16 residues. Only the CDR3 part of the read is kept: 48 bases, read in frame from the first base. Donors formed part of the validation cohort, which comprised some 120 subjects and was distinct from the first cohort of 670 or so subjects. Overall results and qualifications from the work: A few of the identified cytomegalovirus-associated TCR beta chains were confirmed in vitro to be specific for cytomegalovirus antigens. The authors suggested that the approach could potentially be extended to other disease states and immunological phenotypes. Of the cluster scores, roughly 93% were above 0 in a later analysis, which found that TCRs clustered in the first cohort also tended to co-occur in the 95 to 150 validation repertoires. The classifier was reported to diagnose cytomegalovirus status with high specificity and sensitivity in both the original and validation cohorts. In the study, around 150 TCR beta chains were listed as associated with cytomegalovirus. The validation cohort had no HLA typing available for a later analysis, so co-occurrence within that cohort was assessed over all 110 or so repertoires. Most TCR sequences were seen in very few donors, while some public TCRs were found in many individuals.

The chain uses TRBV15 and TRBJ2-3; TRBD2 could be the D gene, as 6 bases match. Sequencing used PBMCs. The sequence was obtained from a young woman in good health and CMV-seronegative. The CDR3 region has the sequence CATSRTVGLGTDTQYF. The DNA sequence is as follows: TGTGCCACCAGCAGGACGGTGGGACTGGGGACAGATACGCAGTATTTT.